The clone carrying this T cell receptor (beta chain) has ten or more counts. The antigen remains unidentified. The entry originates in a study of CD8 T cells in ankylosing spondylitis. Study observations and caveats: Reported data indicate significant enrichment of disease-linked clones within matched ankylosing spondylitis synovial fluid. Made up of fewer than ten highly homologous variants, a TCR beta motif appeared characteristic of ankylosing spondylitis blood.

The CDR3 is 14 residues long. CDR1 is DFQATT and CDR2 is SNEGSKA in the germline V gene (reference sequence). Trimming at V came to 5 bases and at J to 9 bases, leaving 10 bases not matched to a gene. TCRdb re-derived calls from the 5' RACE reads in MiXCR, one entry per CDR3 protein. This sample yields fewer than 550,000 distinct CDR3 sequences, of which approximately 5.3% are seen a single time; 3.5% belongs to the top ten. V and J are TRBV20-1 and TRBJ2-1; 10 bases match TRBD2. The source material was blood, either unsorted or a sorted T cell fraction (not recorded which). The source is a male donor with ankylosing spondylitis. This CDR3 is CSAPGTSVDGEQFF. CDR3 in DNA: TGCAGTGCTCCCGGGACTAGCGTAGATGGTGAGCAGTTCTTC.